This T cell receptor (beta chain) comes out of a study of blood T cell repertoires in COVID-19. Study summary: There were acute and convalescent COVID-19 samples, and they came from the United States, Italy and Spain. The cDNA or gDNA used as material had been derived from T cells, B-cell-depleted T cells, or PBMCs.

The germline V gene has CDR1 DFQATT and CDR2 SNEGSKA (reference sequence). Trimming stripped 0 bases from V and 3 bases from J, with 3 bases between. The CDR3 totals 11 residues. Original analysis: Reference gene primer amplification gave nucleated cell count estimates. The data were produced by immunoSEQ multiplex PCR, yet TCRdb's version contains in-frame clones alone and is incomplete. V, J and clone size were drawn from that table, and D and trimming were deduced from the DNA. The sample has 100,000 to 150,000 clones, roughly 90% seen once. This receptor was identified in a man aged 45-65 years with acute or convalescent COVID-19. The J gene is TRBJ2-7, the V gene TRBV20-1; no firm D call. Material: peripheral blood. CDR3 DNA: TGCAGTGCTAGAGACTACTACGAGCAGTACTTC. This sequence encodes CSARDYYEQYF.